This T cell receptor (beta chain) was sequenced in a study of OX40 agonist ivuxolimab in advanced cancers. Study-wide background: Patients received ivuxolimab, an agonistic anti-OX40 (CD134) antibody. Study findings and constraints: Clonal expansion was among the lowest in partial responders at 0.1-3.0 mg/kg, especially CD8+. Some nonresponders additionally presented with little normalized T-cell clonal expansion.

CDR1 is SGDLS and CDR2 is YYNGEE in the germline V gene. V shed 3 bases and J shed 1 base, with 19 bases lying between them. The CDR3 runs 17 residues. TCRdb's table, derived via immunoSEQ multiplex PCR, lists solely in-frame clones and lacks some. There are 20,000 to 25,000 clones in the sample; around 80% occur only once, and 9.5% lies in the top ten. A note on this clone: Its antigen is undetermined.

The receptor was derived from an adult with an advanced solid tumor such as melanoma, head and neck, liver or kidney cancer. The source material was CD4+ or CD8+ T cells sorted from blood, sampled in a trial of the OX40 agonist ivuxolimab. The rearrangement links TRBV9 to TRBJ1-1; a weak D match, TRBD1 (6 bases). The CDR3: CASSANLWGGPNTEAFF. The CDR3 coding sequence is TGTGCCAGCAGCGCAAATTTATGGGGGGGCCCGAACACTGAAGCTTTCTTT. Complete variable domain (other parts from reference TRBV9 and TRBJ1-1): DSGVTQTPKHLITATGQRVTLRCSPRSGDLSVYWYQQSLDQGLQFLIQYYNGEERAKGNILERFSAQQFPDLHSELNLSSLELGDSALYFCASSANLWGGPNTEAFFGQGTRLTVV.